The rows below give T cell receptor beta chains drawn from one sample of a study of shared clonotypes between healthy human individuals. Here immunoSEQ multiplex PCR was the method, and the copy in TCRdb shows in-frame clones only, minus some. Of over 2 million clones listed, 85% to 95% were seen once; the top ten hold roughly 1%. The material sequenced was naive CD8+ T cells sorted from blood. Receptors were obtained from a man aged 18 to 30 in good health. The CDR3 runs from the conserved cysteine through the conserved F or W. A D gene is named only where the DNA matches it firmly. A row's size may be missing; if present it is once, few, many or a size class.

abundance	v_gene	j_gene	d_gene	CDR3aa	CDR3nt
NA	TRBV25-1	TRBJ2-3	NA	CASSRSDTQYF	TGTGCCAGCTCCAGGTCAGATACGCAGTATTTT
NA	TRBV13	TRBJ1-1	NA	CASSLEWYTEAFF	TGTGCCAGCAGCTTAGAATGGTACACTGAAGCTTTCTTT
NA	TRBV6-5	TRBJ2-7	TRBD2	CASSYRGSSYEQYF	TGTGCCAGCAGTTATCGCGGGAGCTCCTACGAGCAGTACTTC
once	TRBV19	TRBJ2-3	NA	CASSTPRGGTDTQYF	TGTGCCAGTAGTACCCCCCGGGGAGGCACAGATACGCAGTATTTT
once	TRBV5-1	TRBJ1-4	NA	CASSLGGTNEKLFF	TGCGCCAGTAGCTTGGGCGGAACTAATGAAAAACTGTTTTTT
NA	TRBV11-2	TRBJ2-2	NA	CASSPPTGELFF	TGTGCCAGCAGCCCCCCTACCGGGGAGCTGTTTTTT
NA	TRBV27	TRBJ2-7	NA	CASSFNQPTAVYEQYF	TGTGCCAGCAGTTTCAATCAACCGACAGCCGTCTACGAGCAGTACTTC
NA	TRBV13	TRBJ2-5	TRBD1	CASSSDRGSETQYF	TGTGCCAGCAGTTCCGACAGGGGAAGCGAGACCCAGTACTTC
NA	TRBV5-6	TRBJ2-5	NA	CASSPGGETQYF	TGTGCCAGCAGCCCTGGGGGAGAGACCCAGTACTTC
NA	TRBV5-1	TRBJ2-7	NA	CASSLGGSRTEQYF	TGCGCCAGCAGCTTGGGGGGCTCTAGGACCGAGCAGTACTTC
NA	TRBV7-9	TRBJ1-4	NA	CASSLERGEKLFF	TGTGCCAGCAGCTTAGAGCGAGGGGAAAAACTGTTTTTT
NA	TRBV7-3	TRBJ1-2	TRBD1	CASSPGTGGDYGYTF	TGTGCCAGCAGCCCCGGGACAGGGGGCGACTATGGCTACACCTTC
NA	TRBV7-9	TRBJ1-6	NA	CASSPSGPGNSPLHF	TGTGCCAGCAGTCCCTCGGGGCCGGGTAATTCACCCCTCCACTTT
NA	TRBV6-5	TRBJ2-7	TRBD1	CASRSDRVDYEQYF	TGTGCCAGCAGGTCCGACAGGGTCGACTACGAGCAGTACTTC
NA	TRBV6-5	TRBJ2-3	TRBD2	CASSYPTSGTDTQYF	TGTGCCAGCAGTTACCCGACTAGCGGGACAGATACGCAGTATTTT
NA	TRBV27	TRBJ2-7	NA	CASSPGSGLGYEQYF	TGTGCCAGCAGTCCAGGGAGCGGGTTGGGGTACGAGCAGTACTTC